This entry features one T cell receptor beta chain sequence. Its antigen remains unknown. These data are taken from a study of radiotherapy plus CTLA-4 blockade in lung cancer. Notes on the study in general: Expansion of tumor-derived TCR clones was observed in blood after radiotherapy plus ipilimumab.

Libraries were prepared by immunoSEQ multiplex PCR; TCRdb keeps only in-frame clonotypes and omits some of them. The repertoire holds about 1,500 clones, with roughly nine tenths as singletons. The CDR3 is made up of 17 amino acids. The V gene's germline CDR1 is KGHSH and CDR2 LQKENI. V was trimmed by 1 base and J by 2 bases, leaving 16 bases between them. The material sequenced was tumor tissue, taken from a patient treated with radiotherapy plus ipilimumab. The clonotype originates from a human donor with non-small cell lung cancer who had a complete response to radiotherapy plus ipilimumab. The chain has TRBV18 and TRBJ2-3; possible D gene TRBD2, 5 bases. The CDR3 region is CASSPQGSGLLTDTQYF. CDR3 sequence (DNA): TGTGCCAGCTCACCACAAGGCAGTGGACTTCTCACAGATACGCAGTATTTT.